The 9 T cell receptor beta chains below were found in one sample sequenced in a study of cytomegalovirus exposure and HLA in healthy donors. This table comes from immunoSEQ multiplex PCR, and its TCRdb copy is limited to in-frame clones, with some not included. The sample lists 170,000 or so clones; around 82% were seen once. The sequencing sample was made of PBMCs. The receptors shown here come from a woman aged 18-29 years in good health and CMV-seropositive.

This clone was seen just once. The chain uses TRBV19 and TRBJ2-7; D might be TRBD2 (6 bases). The ends were cut back, 5 bases at V and 0 bases at J, with 14 bases in the middle. Germline CDR1 and CDR2: LNHDA and SQIVND (reference sequence). This CDR3 contains 15 residues. CDR3 coding DNA: TGTGCCAGTAGTTCCTCCGGGAGAAGCTCCTACGAGCAGTACTTC. The encoded protein is CASSSSGRSSYEQYF. Based on the CDR3 plus reference TRBV19 and TRBJ2-7, the full variable domain is DGGITQSPKYLFRKEGQNVTLSCEQNLNHDAMYWYRQDPGQGLRLIYYSQIVNDFQKGDIAEGYSVSREKKESFPLTVTSAQKNPTAFYLCASSSSGRSSYEQYFGPGTRLTVT.

The J gene is TRBJ2-7, the V gene TRBV6-6; D is undetermined. Germline V gene sequence: CDR1 MNHNY, CDR2 SVGAGI (reference sequence). The CDR3 totals 13 residues. Trimming stripped 6 bases from V and 4 bases from J, with 13 bases between. The CDR3 region is CASSFLGLYEQYF. In DNA form, the CDR3 reads TGTGCCAGCAGCTTCCTTGGGCTGTACGAGCAGTACTTC.

The rearrangement links TRBV27 to TRBJ2-3, with 12 bases lining up with TRBD2. Germline V gene lookup returns CDR1 MNHEY and CDR2 SMNVEV (reference sequence). Trimming cost V 7 bases and J 0 bases; bases outside gene matches: 8. The CDR3 length is 17 residues. CDR3 DNA: TGTGCCAGCAAGCTAGCGGGGGGGCCGGTTAGCACAGATACGCAGTATTTT. As protein: CASKLAGGPVSTDTQYF.

This clone was seen only a few times. The chain employs TRBV10-2 and TRBJ1-1, with TRBD1 matching over 11 bases. The V and J ends lost 8 bases and 1 base, in that order; junction bases with no gene match: 9. This CDR3 has 16 amino acids. The germline V gene has CDR1 WSHSY and CDR2 SAAADI. CDR3 residues: CASVGQGAFWNTEAFF. The DNA of the CDR3 is TGCGCCAGCGTAGGACAGGGGGCATTCTGGAACACTGAAGCTTTCTTT.

The chain recombines TRBV9 with TRBJ2-7; tentative D call: TRBD1 (6 bases). Germline lookup yields CDR1 SGDLS and CDR2 YYNGEE. CDR3 length: 14 residues. Trimming took 3 bases from V and 6 from J, leaving 16 bases between them. This CDR3 is CASSAKGQGSEQYF. CDR3 DNA sequence: TGTGCCAGCAGCGCGAAAGGGCAGGGGAGCGAGCAGTACTTC.

This sequence joins TRBV5-4 and TRBJ1-2; D is possibly TRBD1 (5 bases). The CDR3 sequence is 14 residues long. Germline lookup yields CDR1 SGHNT and CDR2 YYREEE (reference sequence). V lost 3 bases, J lost 4 bases, and 13 bases lay in between. The CDR3 DNA follows: TGTGCCAGCAGCTCCCAGGGAAATGGCTATGGCTACACCTTC. As protein: CASSSQGNGYGYTF.

The V gene is TRBV11-2, the J gene TRBJ1-1; 9 nucleotides line up with TRBD1. The CDR3 is 16 amino acids. V was clipped by 3 bases and J by 1 base; unmatched bases: 6. Per germline, CDR1 SGHAT and CDR2 FQNNGV. CDR3 sequence: CASSLGQGMRNTEAFF. The DNA for the CDR3 is TGTGCCAGCAGCTTGGGACAGGGTATGAGGAACACTGAAGCTTTCTTT.

This chain uses TRBV9 with TRBJ2-3; TRBD2 matches 16 bases. Germline-derived CDR1 and CDR2 are SGDLS and YYNGEE. CDR3 size: 17 residues. The V gene end was trimmed by 4 bases and the J gene end by 3 bases; junction bases not matched to a gene: 5. The CDR3 protein is CASSTGLAGGLTDTQYF. CDR3 DNA: TGTGCCAGCAGCACGGGACTAGCGGGGGGGCTGACAGATACGCAGTATTTT.

V is TRBV15 and J is TRBJ2-3; 8 bases line up with TRBD2. The CDR3 length is 17 residues. Germline assignment: CDR1 LNHNV and CDR2 YYDKDF (reference sequence). V was pared by 9 bases and J by 5 bases, with 19 bases of the junction left unmatched. The CDR3 DNA sequence: TGTGCCACAAAGTTGGCTGAGGCGGGGGGCCCAATAGATACGCAGTATTTT. It encodes CATKLAEAGGPIDTQYF.